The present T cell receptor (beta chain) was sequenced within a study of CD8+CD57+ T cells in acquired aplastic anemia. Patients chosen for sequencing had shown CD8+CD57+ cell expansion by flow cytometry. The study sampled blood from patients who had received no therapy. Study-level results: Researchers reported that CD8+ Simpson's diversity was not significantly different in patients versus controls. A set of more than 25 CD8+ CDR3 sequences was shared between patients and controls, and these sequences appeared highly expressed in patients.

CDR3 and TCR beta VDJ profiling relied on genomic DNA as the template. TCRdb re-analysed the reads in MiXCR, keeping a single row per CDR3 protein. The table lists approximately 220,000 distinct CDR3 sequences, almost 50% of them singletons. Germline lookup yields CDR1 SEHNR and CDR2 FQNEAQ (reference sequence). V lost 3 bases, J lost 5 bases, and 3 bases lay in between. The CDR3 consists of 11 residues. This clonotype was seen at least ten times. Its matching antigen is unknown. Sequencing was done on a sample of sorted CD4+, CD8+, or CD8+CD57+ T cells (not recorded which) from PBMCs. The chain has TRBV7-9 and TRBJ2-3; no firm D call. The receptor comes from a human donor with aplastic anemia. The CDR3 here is CASSFEDTQYF. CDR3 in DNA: TGTGCCAGCAGCTTTGAAGATACGCAGTATTTT.